This is a list of T cell receptor beta chains from one sample in a study of blood T cells in healthy people across ages. TCRdb redid the calling of the 5' RACE reads with MiXCR, one entry per CDR3 protein. Counted here are about 640,000 distinct CDR3 sequences, about 30% occurring once; the ten biggest clones make up 15% to 19%. Sequencing input: blood. All receptors derive from a woman aged 80 or over in good health. Each CDR3 is given with its conserved first and last residue. D genes are given only for firm matches. A clone size is listed for some rows: how often the clone was seen (once, few, many), or a class if it is expanded.

clone_size j_call v_call d_call cdr3_nt cdr3_aa
many TRBJ1-4 TRBV15 - TGTGCCACCAGCGGATTCAACGAAAAACTGTTTTTT CATSGFNEKLFF
few TRBJ2-1 TRBV7-2 - TGTGCCAGCAGCTGGGTTGTGGGTACCAATGAGCAGTTCTTC CASSWVVGTNEQFF
many TRBJ1-5 TRBV2 - TGTGCCAGCAGTGAAGGGATCCGCGGGGGCAATCAGCCCCAGCATTTT CASSEGIRGGNQPQHF
many TRBJ2-5 TRBV4-3 TRBD2 TGCGCCAGCAGCCAGGATTCCGGGACTAGCGGGGGGCAGACCCAGTACTTC CASSQDSGTSGGQTQYF
many TRBJ2-5 TRBV7-6 - TGTGCCAGCAGCTTACTTCGCGGGGAGACCCAGTACTTC CASSLLRGETQYF
many TRBJ2-3 TRBV20-1 TRBD1 TGCAGTGCCCCCGGACAGGGCAGTGGCCCAGATACGCAGTATTTT CSAPGQGSGPDTQYF
few TRBJ2-3 TRBV12-3/TRBV12-4 - TGTGCCAGCGTCATGTGGGGAGCAGATACGCAGTATTTT CASVMWGADTQYF
- TRBJ1-2 TRBV12-3/TRBV12-4 TRBD1 TGTGCCAGCAGACTCGGACAGGGGCGAGGCTACACCTTC CASRLGQGRGYTF
- TRBJ1-1 TRBV5-1 - TGCGCCAGCAGCTCGACGATTGACACGAAACTCATGAACACTGAAGCTTTCTTT CASSSTIDTKLMNTEAFF
many TRBJ1-1 TRBV7-2 - TGTGCCAGCAGCGGGGGCTTCAACACTGAAGCTTTCTTT CASSGGFNTEAFF
- TRBJ2-7 TRBV11-3 TRBD2 TGTGCCAGCAGTCCGGGGGGGACTAGCGGGGTGAAGCAGTACTTC CASSPGGTSGVKQYF
many TRBJ2-5 TRBV18 - TGTGCCAGCTCACTCGGCGGGGATTTGGGAGAGACCCAGTACTTC CASSLGGDLGETQYF
many TRBJ2-4 TRBV5-1 TRBD1 TGCGCCAGCAGCAAGGGACAGGGGTTGAACATTCAGTACTTC CASSKGQGLNIQYF
few TRBJ2-1 TRBV3-1 - TGTGCCAGCAGCCAACGGGGGGCAGGGGGCGCCAACAATGAGCAGTTCTTC CASSQRGAGGANNEQFF
many TRBJ2-5 TRBV7-2 - TGTGCCAGCAGCTTAGACGGCAGGGCTCAAGAGACCCAGTACTTC CASSLDGRAQETQYF
many TRBJ2-7 TRBV12-3/TRBV12-4 - TGTGCCAGCAGTTTAAGTCAGATCTCCTACGAGCAGTACTTC CASSLSQISYEQYF
- TRBJ2-7 TRBV7-9 TRBD2 TGTGCCAGCAGCGATGCACTAGCGGGGGGGATCTACGAGCAGTACTTC CASSDALAGGIYEQYF
many TRBJ1-5 TRBV24-1 - TGTGCCACCAGTGATTACACTGGGATCCAGCCCCAGCATTTT CATSDYTGIQPQHF
- TRBJ2-2 TRBV12-3/TRBV12-4 TRBD2 TGTGCCAGCACCCCGGGACTAGCGGGGGGGAGCACCGGGGAGCTGTTTTTT CASTPGLAGGSTGELFF
- TRBJ1-4 TRBV7-2 - TGTGCCAGCAGCTTAGGGGGAGCTGAAAAACTGTTTTTT CASSLGGAEKLFF
many TRBJ2-3 TRBV15 TRBD2 TGTGCCACCAGCAGAGATAGGCGGGGGGGGCTCACAGATACGCAGTATTTT CATSRDRRGGLTDTQYF
- TRBJ1-2 TRBV29-1 - TGCAGCGTCGGAAAGGATCATGGCTACACCTTC CSVGKDHGYTF
- TRBJ2-7 TRBV27 - TGTGCCAGCAGTATCCGGACGTCCTACGAGCAGTACTTC CASSIRTSYEQYF
many TRBJ1-2 TRBV5-6 - TGTGCCAGCAGCTACGGGACATCCTCTAACTATGGCTACACCTTC CASSYGTSSNYGYTF
- TRBJ2-1 TRBV30 - TGTGCCTACGCGGGGTCCTCCTACAATGAGCAGTTCTTC CAYAGSSYNEQFF
many TRBJ2-6 TRBV6-2/TRBV6-3 - TGTGCCAGTACGATGACAGTCTCTGGGGCCAACGTCCTGACTTTC CASTMTVSGANVLTF
- TRBJ2-1 TRBV20-1 - TGCAGTGCTAGATCTAGCGATGACAATGAGCAGTTCTTC CSARSSDDNEQFF
- TRBJ2-7 TRBV6-2/TRBV6-3 TRBD2 TGTGCCAGCAGTTACTCCGGGGGGAACTCCTACGAGCAGTACTTC CASSYSGGNSYEQYF
many TRBJ1-2 TRBV20-1 - TGCAGTGCTAGGCTGGGTGATGGCTACACCTTC CSARLGDGYTF
- TRBJ1-6 TRBV5-1 - TGCGCCAGCAGCTTGGGCAGGGTTAATTCACCCCTCCACTTT CASSLGRVNSPLHF
- TRBJ2-3 TRBV9 TRBD2 TGTGCCAGCAGCGGGAGCGGGGGGGCCTTTATGCGCACAGATACGCAGTATTTT CASSGSGGAFMRTDTQYF
many TRBJ2-2 TRBV9 - TGTGCCAGCAGCGTAGGGGGGCAGGGGACCGGGGAGCTGTTTTTT CASSVGGQGTGELFF
many TRBJ2-1 TRBV9 TRBD2 TGTGCCAGCAGCCCTACCGGGACTAGCAATGAGCAGTTCTTC CASSPTGTSNEQFF
few TRBJ1-5 TRBV6-1 - TGTGCCAGCAGCCAACTCACGAGGGGAGAGCATTTT CASSQLTRGEHF
- TRBJ2-3 TRBV24-1 - TGTGCCACAGATAGGGGGGGGGGCAGCACAGATACGCAGTATTTT CATDRGGGSTDTQYF
many TRBJ2-1 TRBV7-2 - TGTGCCAGCAGCCCAGGGGGGGCGAATGAGCAGTTCTTC CASSPGGANEQFF
many TRBJ2-1 TRBV28 TRBD1 TGTGCCAGCAGTTTTATGGGACAGCGAGATGATGAGCAGTTCTTC CASSFMGQRDDEQFF
many TRBJ2-1 TRBV6-5 - TGTGCCAGCAGCCCACAGGGTTCGGGGCATTACAATGAGCAGTTCTTC CASSPQGSGHYNEQFF
many TRBJ2-4 TRBV3-1 - TGTGCCAGCAGCCAAGAGGGGGACGTAAACATTCAGTACTTC CASSQEGDVNIQYF
- TRBJ2-7 TRBV9 TRBD1 TGTGCCAGCAGCGTCAGACAGGGGCAAGGCTACGAGCAGTACTTC CASSVRQGQGYEQYF